This entry is about one TCR beta chain. The data originate from a study of blood T cell repertoires in COVID-19. Across the whole study: COVID-19 samples, acute and convalescent, were from the United States, Italy and Spain. Sample material is recorded as cDNA or gDNA derived from T cells, B-cell-depleted T cells, or PBMCs.

The CDR3 runs to 16 residues. In germline, CDR1 is MNHEY, CDR2 SMNVEV (reference sequence). V shed 4 bases, J shed 7 bases, and the junction held 11 bases outside the gene matches. As handled by the study authors: Amplifying reference gene primers gave estimates of nucleated cell counts. Clones were sequenced by immunoSEQ multiplex PCR, and TCRdb holds only the in-frame ones, with some missing. Clone size and the V and J calls come from that table; the DNA yielded D and trimming. The sample yields roughly 200,000 clones, around 90% seen once. This clonotype was sampled from a man aged 45-65 years with acute or convalescent COVID-19. The specimen sequenced was peripheral blood. V is TRBV27 and J is TRBJ1-5; 9 nucleotides agree with TRBD1. CDR3 in amino acids: CASSSDYRGLHQPQHF. For the CDR3, the DNA is TGTGCCAGCAGTTCCGACTACAGGGGGCTGCACCAGCCCCAGCATTTT.